The present entry profiles one T cell receptor (beta chain) with its context. Its antigen remains unknown. The source of the sample is a study of cytomegalovirus exposure and HLA in healthy donors. Study-wide background: An earlier analysis found some 120 million unique TCR beta sequences from about 190 million T cells. Study conclusions and caveats: Differences between HLA loci emerged in a later analysis of TCR association rates, with DRB1 most and HLA-C fewest. Available immune exposure information covered CMV serostatus only.

The donors were healthy bone marrow donors. Use of 60 Vbeta and 13 Jbeta primers characterized the PCR. Produced via immunoSEQ multiplex PCR; TCRdb's table is partial and in-frame only. The table lists 50,000 to 65,000 clones, about 77% of them singletons. V shed 7 bases and J shed 7 bases, with 13 bases lying between them. The CDR3 consists of 13 residues. CDR1 is SNHLY and CDR2 is FYNNEI in the germline V gene. This clonotype was obtained from a woman aged 25 to 39 in good health and CMV-seronegative. Source material: PBMCs. This chain links TRBV2 with TRBJ2-2; D is perhaps TRBD1 (5 bases). This CDR3 is CASTLGQGGELFF. In DNA, the CDR3 is TGTGCCAGCACCTTGGGGCAAGGCGGGGAGCTGTTTTTT.